This TCR beta chain was documented in a study of CD8 T cells in Susac syndrome. The study, taken as a whole, reports: Acknowledgment was made by the study that its TCR sequencing and HLA analysis involved a relatively small number of individuals.

Reverse transcription of roughly 0.45 to 1 ug RNA used random hexamers. Via MiXCR, TCRdb re-called the immunoSEQ multiplex PCR reads, giving one row per CDR3 protein. The sample gives 120,000 to 150,000 distinct CDR3 sequences, approximately 95% of which show up once; approximately 0.12% is in the top ten. The V and J ends lost 2 bases and 2 bases respectively, with 7 bases between them. The CDR3 length is 13 residues. From germline, CDR1 is SGHRS and CDR2 YFSETQ. TCR beta sequencing covered blood CD8+ and CD4+ T cells. Negative isolation yielded CD8+ and CD4+ T cells; FACS enriched TEMRA cells. On this clonotype: Antigen: not known.

This chain joins TRBV5-1 and TRBJ1-2, with no clear D. This sequence originates from a human donor with multiple sclerosis. The sample was CD4+ T cells from PBMCs. CDR3 sequence: CASSFDGNYGYTF. The CDR3 nucleotides read TGCGCCAGCAGCTTTGACGGAAACTATGGCTACACCTTC. Together with reference TRBV5-1 and TRBJ1-2, the CDR3 gives the full variable domain: KAGVTQTPRYLIKTRGQQVTLSCSPISGHRSVSWYQQTPGQGLQFLFEYFSETQRNKGNFPGRFSGRQFSNSRSEMNVSTLELGDSALYLCASSFDGNYGYTFGSGTRLTVV.